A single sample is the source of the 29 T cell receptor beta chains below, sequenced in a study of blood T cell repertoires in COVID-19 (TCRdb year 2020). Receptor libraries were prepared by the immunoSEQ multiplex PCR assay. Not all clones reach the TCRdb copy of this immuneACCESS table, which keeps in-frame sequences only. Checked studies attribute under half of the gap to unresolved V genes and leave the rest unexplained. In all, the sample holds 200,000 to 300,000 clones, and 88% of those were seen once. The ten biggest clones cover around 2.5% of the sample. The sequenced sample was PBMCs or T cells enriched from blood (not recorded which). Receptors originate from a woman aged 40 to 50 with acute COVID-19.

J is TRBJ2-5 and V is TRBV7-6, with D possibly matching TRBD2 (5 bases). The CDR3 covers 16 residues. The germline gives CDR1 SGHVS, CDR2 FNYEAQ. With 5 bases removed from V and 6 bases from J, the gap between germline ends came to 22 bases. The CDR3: CASSVNPADPGKTQYF. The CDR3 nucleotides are TGTGCCAGCAGCGTCAACCCAGCGGACCCGGGAAAGACCCAGTACTTC.

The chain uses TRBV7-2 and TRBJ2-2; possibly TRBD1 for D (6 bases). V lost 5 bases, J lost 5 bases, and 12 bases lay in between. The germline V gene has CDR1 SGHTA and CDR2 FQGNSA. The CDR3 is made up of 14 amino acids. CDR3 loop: CASSSTGFTGELFF. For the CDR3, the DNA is TGTGCCAGCAGCAGTACAGGGTTTACCGGGGAGCTGTTTTTT.

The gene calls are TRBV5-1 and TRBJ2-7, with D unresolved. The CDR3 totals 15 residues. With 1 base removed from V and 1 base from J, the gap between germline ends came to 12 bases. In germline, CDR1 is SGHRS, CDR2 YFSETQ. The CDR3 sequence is CASSLWYGPSYEQYV. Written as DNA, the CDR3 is TGCGCCAGCAGCTTGTGGTATGGGCCTTCCTACGAGCAGTACGTC.

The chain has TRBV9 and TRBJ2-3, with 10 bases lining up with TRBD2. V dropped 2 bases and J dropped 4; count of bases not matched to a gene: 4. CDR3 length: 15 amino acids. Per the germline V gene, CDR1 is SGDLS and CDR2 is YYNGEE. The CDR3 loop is CASSVSGRGADTQYF. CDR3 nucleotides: TGTGCCAGCAGCGTCAGCGGGAGGGGGGCAGATACGCAGTATTTT.

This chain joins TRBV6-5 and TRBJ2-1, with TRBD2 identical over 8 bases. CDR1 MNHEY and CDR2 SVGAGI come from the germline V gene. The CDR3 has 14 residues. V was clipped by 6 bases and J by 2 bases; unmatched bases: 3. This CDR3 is CASSKRGTYNEQFF. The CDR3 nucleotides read TGTGCCAGCAGCAAGCGGGGGACCTACAATGAGCAGTTCTTC.

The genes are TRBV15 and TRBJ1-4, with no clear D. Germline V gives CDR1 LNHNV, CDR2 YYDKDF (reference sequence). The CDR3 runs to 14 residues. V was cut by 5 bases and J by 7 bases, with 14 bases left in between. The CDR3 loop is CATSRGESSEKLFF. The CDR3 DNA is TGTGCCACCAGCCGCGGAGAGTCGTCTGAAAAACTGTTTTTT.

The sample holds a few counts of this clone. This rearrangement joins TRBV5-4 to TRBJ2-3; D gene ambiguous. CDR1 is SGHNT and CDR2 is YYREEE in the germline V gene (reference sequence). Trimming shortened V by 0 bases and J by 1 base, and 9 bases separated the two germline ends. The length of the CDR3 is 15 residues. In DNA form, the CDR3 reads TGTGCCAGCAGCTTGGAAACGGCGGGCACAGATACGCAGTATTTT. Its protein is CASSLETAGTDTQYF. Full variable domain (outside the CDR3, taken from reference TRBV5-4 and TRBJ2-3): ETGVTQSPTHLIKTRGQQVTLRCSSQSGHNTVSWYQQALGQGPQFIFQYYREEENGRGNFPPRFSGLQFPNYSSELNVNALELDDSALYLCASSLETAGTDTQYFGPGTRLTVL.

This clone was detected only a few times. CDR3 bases: TGTGCCAGCAGCTTATCTAGCGGGGGGACCGGGGAGCTGTTTTTT. Translated: CASSLSSGGTGELFF. The chain recombines TRBV7-2 with TRBJ2-2; 11 bases agree with TRBD2. This CDR3 comprises 15 residues. The V gene's germline CDR1 is SGHTA and CDR2 FQGNSA. The J segment lost 5 bases and the V segment lost 2 bases, leaving 1 base of the junction unmatched.

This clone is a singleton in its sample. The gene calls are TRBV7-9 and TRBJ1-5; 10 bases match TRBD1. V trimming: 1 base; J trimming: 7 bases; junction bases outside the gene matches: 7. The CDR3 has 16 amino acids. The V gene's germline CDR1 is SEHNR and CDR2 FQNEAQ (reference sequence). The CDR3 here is CASSLGGQGILQPQHF. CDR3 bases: TGTGCCAGCAGCTTAGGGGGACAGGGGATTTTACAGCCCCAGCATTTT.

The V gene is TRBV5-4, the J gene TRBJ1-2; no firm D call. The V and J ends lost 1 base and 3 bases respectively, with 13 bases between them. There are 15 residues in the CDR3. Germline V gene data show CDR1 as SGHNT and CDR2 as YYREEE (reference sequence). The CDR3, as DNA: TGTGCCAGCAGCTTGCTCAATAACCCGGACTATGGCTACACCTTC. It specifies CASSLLNNPDYGYTF.

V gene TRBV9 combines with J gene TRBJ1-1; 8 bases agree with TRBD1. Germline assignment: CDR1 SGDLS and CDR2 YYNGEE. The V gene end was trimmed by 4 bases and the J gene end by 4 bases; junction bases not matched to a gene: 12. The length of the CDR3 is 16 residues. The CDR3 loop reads CASSPSLDRGSTEAFF. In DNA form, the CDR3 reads TGTGCCAGCAGCCCGAGCCTTGACAGGGGTAGCACTGAAGCTTTCTTT. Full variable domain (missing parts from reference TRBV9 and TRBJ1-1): DSGVTQTPKHLITATGQRVTLRCSPRSGDLSVYWYQQSLDQGLQFLIQYYNGEERAKGNILERFSAQQFPDLHSELNLSSLELGDSALYFCASSPSLDRGSTEAFFGQGTRLTVV.

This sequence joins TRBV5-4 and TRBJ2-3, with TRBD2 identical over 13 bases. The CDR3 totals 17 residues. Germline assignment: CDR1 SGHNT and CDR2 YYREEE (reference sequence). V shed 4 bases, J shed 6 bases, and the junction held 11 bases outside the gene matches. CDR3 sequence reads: CASSANRLAGGPDTQYF. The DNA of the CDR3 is TGTGCCAGCAGCGCGAACAGACTAGCGGGGGGCCCGGATACGCAGTATTTT.

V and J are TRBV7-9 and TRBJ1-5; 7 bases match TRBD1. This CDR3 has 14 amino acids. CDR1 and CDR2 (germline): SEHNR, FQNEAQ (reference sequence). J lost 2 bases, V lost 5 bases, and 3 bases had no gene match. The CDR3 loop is CASSPQGRNQPQHF. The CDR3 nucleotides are TGTGCCAGCAGCCCACAGGGGCGCAATCAGCCCCAGCATTTT.

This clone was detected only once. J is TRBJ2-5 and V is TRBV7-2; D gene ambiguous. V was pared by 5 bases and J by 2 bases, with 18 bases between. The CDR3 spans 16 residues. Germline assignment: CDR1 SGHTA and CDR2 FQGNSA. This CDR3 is CASSLPLPVMQETQYF. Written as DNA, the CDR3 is TGTGCCAGCAGCCTACCCCTCCCCGTAATGCAAGAGACCCAGTACTTC.

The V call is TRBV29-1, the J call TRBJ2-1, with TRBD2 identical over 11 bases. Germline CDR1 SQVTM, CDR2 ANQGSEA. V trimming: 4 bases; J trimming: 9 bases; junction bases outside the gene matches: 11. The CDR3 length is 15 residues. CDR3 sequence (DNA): TGCAGCGTTGGGGCCACTAGCGGGAGTTTTGCTGAGCAGTTCTTC. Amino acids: CSVGATSGSFAEQFF.

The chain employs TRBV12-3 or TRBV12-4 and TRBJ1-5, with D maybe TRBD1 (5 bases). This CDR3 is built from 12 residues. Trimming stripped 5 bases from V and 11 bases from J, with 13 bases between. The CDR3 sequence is CASSLDLQAQHF. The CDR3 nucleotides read TGTGCCAGCAGTCTAGACTTACAGGCCCAGCATTTT.

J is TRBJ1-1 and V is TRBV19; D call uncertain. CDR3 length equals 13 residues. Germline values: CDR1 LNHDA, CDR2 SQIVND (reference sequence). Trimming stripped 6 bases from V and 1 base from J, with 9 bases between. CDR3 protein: CASRIKQNTEAFF. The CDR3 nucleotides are TGTGCCAGTAGGATAAAGCAGAACACTGAAGCTTTCTTT.

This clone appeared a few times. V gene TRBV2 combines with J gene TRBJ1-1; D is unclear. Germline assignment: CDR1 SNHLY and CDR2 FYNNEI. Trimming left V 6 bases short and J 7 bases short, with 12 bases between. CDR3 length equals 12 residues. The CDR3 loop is CASRDRVGEAFF. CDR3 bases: TGTGCCAGCAGGGATCGGGTTGGTGAAGCTTTCTTT.

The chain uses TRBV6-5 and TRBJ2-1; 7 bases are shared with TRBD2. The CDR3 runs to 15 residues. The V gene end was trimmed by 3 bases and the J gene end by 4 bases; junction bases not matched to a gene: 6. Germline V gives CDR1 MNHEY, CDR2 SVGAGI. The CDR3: CASSYGEGLYNEQFF. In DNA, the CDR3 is TGTGCCAGCAGTTATGGGGAGGGCCTATACAATGAGCAGTTCTTC.

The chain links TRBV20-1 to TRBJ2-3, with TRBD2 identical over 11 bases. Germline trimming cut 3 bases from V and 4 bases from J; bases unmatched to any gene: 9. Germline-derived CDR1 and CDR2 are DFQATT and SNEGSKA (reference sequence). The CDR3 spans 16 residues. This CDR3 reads CSASLRGTSGPDTQYF. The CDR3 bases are TGCAGTGCTAGTCTCCGGGGGACTAGCGGCCCAGATACGCAGTATTTT.

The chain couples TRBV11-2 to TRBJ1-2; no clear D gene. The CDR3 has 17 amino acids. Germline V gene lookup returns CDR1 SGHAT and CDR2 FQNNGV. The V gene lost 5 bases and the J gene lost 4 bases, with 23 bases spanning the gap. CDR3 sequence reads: CASSPLGGEFKRYGYTF. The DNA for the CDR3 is TGTGCCAGCAGCCCTTTAGGCGGAGAGTTTAAACGCTATGGCTACACCTTC.

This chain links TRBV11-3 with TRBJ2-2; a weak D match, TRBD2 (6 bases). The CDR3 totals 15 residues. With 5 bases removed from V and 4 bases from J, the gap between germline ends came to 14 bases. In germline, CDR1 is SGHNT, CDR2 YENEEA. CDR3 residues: CASSPSGGVTGELFF. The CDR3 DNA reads TGTGCCAGCAGCCCTTCGGGCGGGGTCACCGGGGAGCTGTTTTTT.

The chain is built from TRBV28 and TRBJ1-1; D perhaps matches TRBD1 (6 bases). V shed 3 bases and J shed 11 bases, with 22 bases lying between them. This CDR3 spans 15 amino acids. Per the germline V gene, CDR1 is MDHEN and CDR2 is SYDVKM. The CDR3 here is CASSLGLGAPLEAFF. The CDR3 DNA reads TGTGCCAGCAGTTTGGGTTTGGGGGCCCCGCTAGAGGCTTTCTTT.

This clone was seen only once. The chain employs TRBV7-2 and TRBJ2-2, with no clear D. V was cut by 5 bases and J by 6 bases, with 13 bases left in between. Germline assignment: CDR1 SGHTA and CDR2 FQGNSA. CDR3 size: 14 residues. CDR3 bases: TGTGCCAGCAGCCCCAGTCCACCCGCCGGGGAGCTGTTTTTT. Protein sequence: CASSPSPPAGELFF.

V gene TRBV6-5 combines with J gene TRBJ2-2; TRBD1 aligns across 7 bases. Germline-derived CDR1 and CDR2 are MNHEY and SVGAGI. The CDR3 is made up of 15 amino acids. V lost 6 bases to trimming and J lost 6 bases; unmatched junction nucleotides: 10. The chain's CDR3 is CASSLLQGWSGELFF. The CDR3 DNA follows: TGTGCCAGCAGCCTTTTACAGGGGTGGTCCGGGGAGCTGTTTTTT.

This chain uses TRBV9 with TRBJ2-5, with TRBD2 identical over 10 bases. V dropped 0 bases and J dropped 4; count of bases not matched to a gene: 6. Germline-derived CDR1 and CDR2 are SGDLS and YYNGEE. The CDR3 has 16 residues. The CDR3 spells CASSVEIAGGPETQYF. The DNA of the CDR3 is TGTGCCAGCAGCGTAGAAATAGCGGGAGGTCCAGAGACCCAGTACTTC.

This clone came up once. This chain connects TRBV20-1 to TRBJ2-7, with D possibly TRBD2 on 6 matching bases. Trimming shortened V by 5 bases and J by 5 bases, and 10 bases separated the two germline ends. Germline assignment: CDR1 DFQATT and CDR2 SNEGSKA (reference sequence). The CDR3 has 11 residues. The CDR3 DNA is TGCAGTGCTGAGGGACTTAACGAGCAGTACGTC. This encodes CSAEGLNEQYV.

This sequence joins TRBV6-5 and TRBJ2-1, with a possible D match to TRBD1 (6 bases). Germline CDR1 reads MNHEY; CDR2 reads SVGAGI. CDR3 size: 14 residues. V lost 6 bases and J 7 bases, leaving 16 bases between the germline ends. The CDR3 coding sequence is TGTGCCAGCAGGCCGGGACACCTTCGGAATGAGCAGTTCTTC. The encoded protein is CASRPGHLRNEQFF.

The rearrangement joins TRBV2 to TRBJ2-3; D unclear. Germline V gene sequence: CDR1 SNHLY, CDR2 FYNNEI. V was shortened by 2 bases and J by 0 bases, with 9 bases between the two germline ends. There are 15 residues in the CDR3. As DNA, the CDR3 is TGTGCCAGCAGTGAATGGGCCGGTAGCACAGATACGCAGTATTTT. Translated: CASSEWAGSTDTQYF.